This T cell receptor beta chain derives from a study of CD8 T cells in ankylosing spondylitis. Overall study results and limits: Roughly 8 highly homologous variants made up a TCR beta motif that seemed to typify ankylosing spondylitis blood. Disease-linked clones bore a CD8+ phenotype and were relatively rare in peripheral blood.

About this clonotype itself: The antigen is unknown.

Trimming took 4 bases from V and 6 from J, leaving 13 bases between them. Germline V gene lookup returns CDR1 SGHDT and CDR2 YYEEEE. CDR3 length equals 13 residues. TCRdb analysed the 5' RACE reads with MiXCR anew, one entry per CDR3 protein. Counted here are roughly 670,000 distinct CDR3 sequences, 19% occurring once; the ten biggest clones make up over 15%. This clonotype was sampled from a male donor with ankylosing spondylitis. This chain uses TRBV5-6 with TRBJ1-1; a possible D gene is TRBD1 (6 bases). The sequencing sample was made of blood, either unsorted or a sorted T cell fraction (not recorded which). This chain's CDR3 is CASSGGKGAEAFF. The CDR3 DNA is TGTGCCAGCAGCGGGGGTAAGGGGGCTGAAGCTTTCTTT.